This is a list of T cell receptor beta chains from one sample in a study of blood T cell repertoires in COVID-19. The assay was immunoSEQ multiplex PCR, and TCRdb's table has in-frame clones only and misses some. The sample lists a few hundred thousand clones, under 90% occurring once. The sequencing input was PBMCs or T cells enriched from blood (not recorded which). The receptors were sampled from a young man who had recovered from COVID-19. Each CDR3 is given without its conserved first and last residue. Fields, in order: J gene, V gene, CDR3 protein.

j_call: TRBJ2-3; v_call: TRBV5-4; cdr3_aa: ASSLALAGASTDTQY
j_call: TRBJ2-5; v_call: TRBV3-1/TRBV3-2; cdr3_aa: ASSQEDRGGSQY
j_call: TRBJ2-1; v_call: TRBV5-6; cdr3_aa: ASSPRDSDNEQF
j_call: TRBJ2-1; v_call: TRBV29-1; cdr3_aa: SVHGGDDEQF
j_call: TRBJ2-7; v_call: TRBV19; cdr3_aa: ASSRDRGPYEQY
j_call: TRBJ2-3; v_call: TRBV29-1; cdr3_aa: SVEKLASTDTQY
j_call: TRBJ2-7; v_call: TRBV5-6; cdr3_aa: ASSWESYEQY
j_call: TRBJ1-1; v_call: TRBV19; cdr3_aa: ASSHRQGERNTEAF
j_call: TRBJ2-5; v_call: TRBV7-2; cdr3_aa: ASSLTGFDETQY
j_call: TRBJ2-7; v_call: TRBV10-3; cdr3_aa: AISTKAGGEQY
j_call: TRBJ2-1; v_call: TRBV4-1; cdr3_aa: ASSQGAGNMGSYNEQF
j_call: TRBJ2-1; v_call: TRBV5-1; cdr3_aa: ASSFSGESSYNEQF
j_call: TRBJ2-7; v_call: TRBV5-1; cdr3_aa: ASSLVTGREQY
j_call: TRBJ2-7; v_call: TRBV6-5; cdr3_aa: ASSYRLAGNEQY
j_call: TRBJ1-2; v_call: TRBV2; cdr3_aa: ASGFPDGVGGYT
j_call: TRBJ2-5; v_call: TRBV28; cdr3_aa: ASRTGAQETQY
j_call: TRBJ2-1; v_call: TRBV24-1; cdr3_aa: ATSARDRVYNEQF
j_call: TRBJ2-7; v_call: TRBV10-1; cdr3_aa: ASGAGGRDEQY
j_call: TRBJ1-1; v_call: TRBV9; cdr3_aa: ASSVGAAGTEAF
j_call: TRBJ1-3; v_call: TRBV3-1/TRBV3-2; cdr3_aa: ASSLDRSSGNTIY
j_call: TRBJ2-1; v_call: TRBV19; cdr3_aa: ASSLASFSYNEQF
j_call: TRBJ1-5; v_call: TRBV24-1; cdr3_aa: ATSDPIGTGGLGSNQPQH
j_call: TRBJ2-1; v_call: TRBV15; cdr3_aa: ATSRVVGSSYNEQF
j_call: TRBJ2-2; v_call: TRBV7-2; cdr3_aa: ASSLGGRGYTGELF
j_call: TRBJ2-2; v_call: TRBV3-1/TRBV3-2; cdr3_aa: ASSHWTGNTGELF
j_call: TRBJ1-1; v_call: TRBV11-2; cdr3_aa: ASSLERGTEAF
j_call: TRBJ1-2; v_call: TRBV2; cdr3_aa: ASSPPGRNYGYT
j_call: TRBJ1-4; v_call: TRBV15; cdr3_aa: ATSRDQGMNTNEKLF
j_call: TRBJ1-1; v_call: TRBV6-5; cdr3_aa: ASRTLDREAF
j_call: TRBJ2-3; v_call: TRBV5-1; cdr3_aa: ASSYTGGARTDTQY
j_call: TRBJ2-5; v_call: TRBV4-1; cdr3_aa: ASSRGRTAETQY
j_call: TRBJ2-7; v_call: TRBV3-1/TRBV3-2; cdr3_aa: ASSQKGGEQY
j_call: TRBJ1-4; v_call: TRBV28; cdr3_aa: ASSEAGSWRGKLF
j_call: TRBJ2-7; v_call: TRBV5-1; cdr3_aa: ASTRLVGPYEQY
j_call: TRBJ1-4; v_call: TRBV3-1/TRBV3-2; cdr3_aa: ASSQQVANEKLF
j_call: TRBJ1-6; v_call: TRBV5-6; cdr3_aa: ASSLAGDWYSPLH
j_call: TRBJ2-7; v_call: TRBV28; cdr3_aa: ASSVPGQGIYEQY
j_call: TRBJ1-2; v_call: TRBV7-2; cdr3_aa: ASSLGWAGNGYT
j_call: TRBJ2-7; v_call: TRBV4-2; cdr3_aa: ASSQEQPLAGPYEQY
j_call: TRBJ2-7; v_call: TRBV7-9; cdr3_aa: ASSSLPDRTSSYEQY
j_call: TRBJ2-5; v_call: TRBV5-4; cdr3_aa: ASSLAEETQY